Listed below are T cell receptor beta chains from one sample, sequenced in a study of blood T cell repertoires in COVID-19. Generated by immunoSEQ multiplex PCR, the TCRdb table keeps only in-frame clones and is missing some. This repertoire shows about 220,000 clones, roughly 81% found once; its top ten account for around 3%. Sequencing was performed on peripheral blood. These receptors were taken from a man between 50 and 59 years old who had recovered from COVID-19. The conserved cysteine and the conserved F or W are not part of the CDR3 here. Fields, in order: J gene, V gene, CDR3 protein.

TRBJ2-1	TRBV13	ASSLGLAEYNEQF
TRBJ2-5	TRBV19	ASSIRGRRETQY
TRBJ1-4	TRBV28	ASSPVADRPRNEKLF
TRBJ1-2	TRBV9	ASSPQPGHNYGYT
TRBJ1-4	TRBV6-5	ASSRQSNEKLF
TRBJ2-7	TRBV30	AWLRDRPYEQY
TRBJ1-1	TRBV27	ASRVLGARTEAF
TRBJ2-3	TRBV3-1/TRBV3-2	ASSLLAGVGDTQY
TRBJ2-4	TRBV15	AGQGAPLGPPKNIQY
TRBJ1-5	TRBV28	ASILGGGIDQPQH
TRBJ1-4	TRBV3-1/TRBV3-2	ASSRRDRGDEKLF
TRBJ2-1	TRBV24-1	ATSDWGATGEQF
TRBJ1-4	TRBV6-1	ASSEVYGEKLF
TRBJ2-5	TRBV18	ASTGLQGVQETQY
TRBJ2-3	TRBV24-1	ATSPSLAGVDTQY
TRBJ2-6	TRBV13	ASSFQGSGANVLT
TRBJ2-5	TRBV19	ASSKRQGRETQY
TRBJ2-7	TRBV2	ASSESLAGTYEQY
TRBJ1-6	TRBV27	ASRTSTVHNSPLH
TRBJ1-6	TRBV7-6	ASSLFAGGRSDSPLH
TRBJ1-2	TRBV30	AWSLGRPGPGYT
TRBJ2-7	TRBV18	ASSPSSDEQY
TRBJ2-3	TRBV9	ASSVGRGAGDTQY
TRBJ2-4	TRBV28	ASRPTGVKNIQY
TRBJ1-2	TRBV29-1	SALQGSYGYT
TRBJ2-1	TRBV6-5	ATTGQGAYNEQF
TRBJ2-5	TRBV29-1	SVQTQGPSGTQY
TRBJ2-3	TRBV29-1	SVTGALAGGSIAADTQY
TRBJ2-5	TRBV5-1	ASSSRLAGGQETQY
TRBJ2-5	TRBV28	ASSLTGGLETQY
TRBJ2-2	TRBV5-1	ASSSGTPTGELF
TRBJ2-5	TRBV4-1	ASSPPGLETQY
TRBJ1-1	TRBV28	ASRPALGGRTEAF
TRBJ1-1	TRBV2	ASSDPGQGAGTEAF
TRBJ2-3	TRBV30	AWSIGGKPDTQY
TRBJ2-1	TRBV4-2	ASSQERRDRQF
TRBJ2-7	TRBV5-1	ASSPDGAYEQY
TRBJ2-1	TRBV6-5	ASRPFSSSYNEQF
TRBJ2-7	TRBV6-1	ASSEDPLAGGPYEQY
TRBJ2-7	TRBV28	ASSSRLARSYEQY
TRBJ1-1	TRBV28	ASSTSWSTEAF
TRBJ1-3	TRBV4-1	ASSQAPTGGSGNTIY
TRBJ2-3	TRBV19	ASSMGLAGTDTQY
TRBJ1-5	TRBV2	AGQGGGNQPQH
TRBJ1-1	TRBV9	ASSVGFQTEAF
TRBJ2-4	TRBV11-2	ASSPTGGNIQY
TRBJ2-7	TRBV28	ASSSGAWSSYEQY
TRBJ2-6	TRBV19	ASRHLSGANVLT
TRBJ2-3	TRBV18	ASSPQLALVADTQY
TRBJ2-3	TRBV21-1	ASSKAGLAGGGFTDTQY
TRBJ1-1	TRBV6-5	ASRSGGTEAF
TRBJ1-5	TRBV5-1	ASSDIGGNQPQH
TRBJ2-7	TRBV6-6	ASSSYRNEQY
TRBJ1-1	TRBV28	ASSITGTAGTEAF
TRBJ1-2	TRBV29-1	SVDKRDRYDYGYT